This record looks at one T cell receptor (beta chain) sequence and its context. There is no known antigen for this receptor. Base-call qualities are not available, and no considerably larger clone is one nucleotide away. Receptors were amplified or captured by RACE. Sequenced using a NextSeq 500. During library preparation, unique molecular identifiers were attached to individual cDNA molecules so that TCRs could be counted quantitatively and reproducibly. The paper's data handling went like this. Samples had a median of approximately 93,000 TCRs, with a range from roughly 20,000 to 690,600. The Decombinator software suite was used to annotate the V, J and CDR3 of the TCR reads. Every sample was subsampled to the same number of TCRs (28,000) for the PS versus PT1 abundance plots. Expanded TCRs were defined as absent before sensitization and observed at least eight times at the 2-week time point. TCRdb cleaned the public reads at Q25 with fastp, built clones with MiXCR and kept in-frame beta chains. Entries that share a CDR3 protein sequence are merged under the most common genes and DNA. None of the V and J calls come from the authors' own analysis; TCRdb made them. This sample gives 75,000 to 100,000 distinct CDR3 sequences in total; about 8.8% of them show up just once. The ten top clones hold approximately 2.9% of the sample.

The data belong to a study of human T cells and chemical hapten exposure (TCRdb year 2021). For the study in its entirety: Libraries were combined into a pool for sequencing, and differences in TCR yield between samples came mainly from small differences in library volumes within the pool. In alopecia patients, the study followed how the peripheral blood TCR repertoire changed in vivo over primary and secondary sensitization to diphenylcyclopropenone (DPC), a hapten. Both TCR alpha and TCR beta chains were sequenced from each blood RNA sample.

Per the publication, the time point label means: healthy volunteer bleed at 2 weeks. Unfractionated whole blood was collected in Tempus Blood RNA tubes, and total RNA was extracted from that blood. As TCR sequencing controls, five or six healthy volunteers were used, with blood taken at day 0, 2 weeks and 6 weeks. CDR1 MDHEN and CDR2 SYDVKM are derived from the germline V gene. The cysteine opens and the phenylalanine closes a CDR3 of 16 amino acids. Left in the record is the CDR3 DNA by itself, 48 bases read in frame from the first base. The germline V end is reduced by 5 bases and the J end by 0 bases; junction bases left unmatched: 6. General conclusions and limits of the study: Repeated subsampling changed both the strength of the expansion versus patch-test correlation and the threshold at which the correlation became significant. DPC sensitization did not change how many TCRs were above 1 in 1000 frequency, and no evidence was found of alterations in global repertoire structure.

The sequence links TRBV28 to TRBJ2-2, and 7 junction bases match TRBD1. This TCR derives from a female donor in good health. Some clones in this sample may be carry-over from other donors' samples. Input material: whole blood. The CDR3 corresponds to CASSPRDSPNTGELFF. The bases are TGTGCCAGCAGTCCCAGGGACAGCCCGAACACCGGGGAGCTGTTTTTT.